The 30 T cell receptor beta chains below all came from one sample that was sequenced in a study of cytomegalovirus exposure and HLA in healthy donors. Only in-frame clones appear in the TCRdb table, and some are missing; sequencing was by immunoSEQ multiplex PCR. The data show about 130,000 clones, roughly nine tenths seen once. The sample was PBMCs. These receptors came from a woman younger than 30 in good health and CMV-seronegative.

The genes are TRBV4-1 and TRBJ1-2, with TRBD1 as a possible D gene (5 bases). This CDR3 is built from 15 residues. Trimming took off 4 bases at V and 3 bases at J, with 15 bases between the two ends. Germline V gives CDR1 MGHRA, CDR2 YSYEKL. CDR3: CASSPGGDLYYGYTF. The CDR3 region has the DNA TGCGCCAGCAGCCCAGGAGGGGATTTATACTATGGCTACACCTTC.

The chain has TRBV6-5 and TRBJ1-3; D possibly corresponds to TRBD1 (6 bases). This CDR3 spans 14 amino acids. Germline CDR1 and CDR2: MNHEY and SVGAGI. V was trimmed by 9 bases and J by 0 bases, leaving 12 bases between them. In DNA, the CDR3 is TGTGCCAGTGGTAGGGGGAACTCTGGAAACACCATATATTTT. Translated, it gives CASGRGNSGNTIYF.

CDR3 region: CASSLAGTAPSLGNNEQFF. The CDR3 DNA reads as TGTGCCAGCAGCTTAGCCGGGACAGCCCCCTCTCTGGGCAACAATGAGCAGTTCTTC. This sequence joins TRBV11-2 and TRBJ2-1; 7 nucleotides line up with TRBD1. The germline gives CDR1 SGHAT, CDR2 FQNNGV. The CDR3 is 19 residues long. J lost 5 bases, V lost 1 base, and 17 bases had no gene match.

This chain uses TRBV28 with TRBJ1-5, with no clear D. This CDR3 spans 14 amino acids. Trimming stripped 3 bases from V and 5 bases from J, with 11 bases between. From germline, CDR1 is MDHEN and CDR2 SYDVKM. The CDR3, as DNA: TGTGCCAGCAGTTTTCACGGGTCATATCAGCCCCAGCATTTT. Amino acids: CASSFHGSYQPQHF.

The V gene is TRBV10-1, the J gene TRBJ1-4; no definite D call. CDR1 is WNHNN and CDR2 is SYGVQD in the germline V gene (reference sequence). The CDR3 covers 14 residues. Trimming removed 2 bases from V and 8 bases from J, with 12 bases in between. Here the CDR3 DNA reads TGCGCCAGCAGTGAGCCGGGTCCTTCCGAAAAACTGTTTTTT. It specifies CASSEPGPSEKLFF.

The rearrangement links TRBV9 to TRBJ1-2, with TRBD1 matching over 8 bases. The CDR3 length is 14 residues. V lost 3 bases to trimming and J lost 5 bases; unmatched junction nucleotides: 6. Germline CDR1 and CDR2: SGDLS and YYNGEE. The CDR3 here is CASSAGTGYYGYTF. CDR3 DNA sequence: TGTGCCAGCAGCGCCGGGACAGGTTATTATGGCTACACCTTC.

The chain's CDR3 is CASRLTGGRGYTF. The CDR3 DNA follows: TGTGCCAGCAGGCTAACAGGGGGCAGGGGCTACACCTTC. The rearrangement links TRBV28 to TRBJ1-2; 9 bases agree with TRBD1. V was clipped by 6 bases and J by 8 bases; unmatched bases: 7. Per germline, CDR1 MDHEN and CDR2 SYDVKM. CDR3 length equals 13 residues.

The rearrangement links TRBV4-3 to TRBJ2-7; the match to TRBD2 covers 8 bases. V dropped 0 bases and J dropped 3; count of bases not matched to a gene: 7. CDR3 length: 16 residues. CDR1 is LGHNA, CDR2 YSLEER, per germline. The CDR3 sequence is CASSQDLLSGIYEQYF. DNA of the CDR3: TGCGCCAGCAGCCAAGATCTCCTTAGCGGGATCTACGAGCAGTACTTC.

The V gene is TRBV27, the J gene TRBJ2-1; possibly TRBD2 for D (6 bases). CDR1 and CDR2 from the germline V gene are MNHEY and SMNVEV (reference sequence). V lost 1 base, J lost 15 bases, and 16 bases lay in between. The CDR3 has 13 amino acids. CDR3: CASSLWGDFRRFF. The CDR3 coding sequence is TGTGCCAGCAGTTTATGGGGGGACTTCAGGCGGTTCTTC.

This clone was recorded once. The chain carries TRBV4-2 and TRBJ1-5; no clear D. CDR1 and CDR2 (germline): LGHNA, YNFKEQ. The CDR3 is 14 amino acids. Deletions cut 0 bases from V and 6 bases from J, with 9 bases between. CDR3 sequence: CASSQDVNFQPQHF. CDR3 sequence (DNA): TGTGCCAGCAGCCAAGATGTGAACTTTCAGCCCCAGCATTTT.

DNA of the CDR3: TGTGCCAGCAGCCTTTCAGGGGAAGGCTTAGGAGCTTTCTTT. It codes for CASSLSGEGLGAFF. The V call is TRBV7-9, the J call TRBJ1-1; TRBD1 might be the D (6 bases). CDR1 is SEHNR, CDR2 FQNEAQ, per germline (reference sequence). The germline V and J ends were trimmed by 5 bases and 10 bases, with 20 bases remaining between them. This CDR3 comprises 14 residues.

The chain has TRBV7-6 and TRBJ1-4; D is perhaps TRBD1 (5 bases). The V gene lost 4 bases and the J gene lost 5 bases, with 14 bases spanning the gap. The germline CDR1 and CDR2 sequences are SGHVS and FNYEAQ. The CDR3 totals 15 residues. CDR3 residues: CASSSNQGRNEKLFF. In DNA form, the CDR3 reads TGTGCCAGCAGCTCTAACCAGGGAAGAAATGAAAAACTGTTTTTT.

The chain combines TRBV30 with TRBJ2-3; D perhaps matches TRBD1 (5 bases). Trimming cost V 7 bases and J 2 bases, with 19 bases left between them. Germline CDR1 GTSNPN, CDR2 SVGIG (reference sequence). The CDR3 length is 15 residues. The DNA for the CDR3 is TGTGCCTTGGGGCAGGGCCAGCTAGACACAGATACGCAGTATTTT. Residues: CALGQGQLDTDTQYF. The full variable domain, completed using reference TRBV30 and TRBJ2-3, is SQTIHQWPATLVQPVGSPLSLECTVEGTSNPNLYWYRQAAGRGLQLLFYSVGIGQISSEVPQNLSASRPQDRQFILSSKKLLLSDSGFYLCALGQGQLDTDTQYFGPGTRLTVL.

The genes are TRBV6-5 and TRBJ2-2; D is ambiguous. Germline-derived CDR1 and CDR2 are MNHEY and SVGAGI. The CDR3 has 11 amino acids. Trimming removed 9 bases at V and 6 bases at J, with 8 bases between. The chain's CDR3 is CASSSPGELFF. The CDR3 DNA reads as TGTGCCAGTTCAAGCCCCGGGGAGCTGTTTTTT.

This clone was counted a few times. CDR3 nucleotide sequence: TGTGCCAGCAGCCAACTGGGCCTGGGCTACACCTTC. It translates to CASSQLGLGYTF. V is TRBV5-6 and J is TRBJ1-2, with unresolved D. CDR3 size: 12 residues. The ends were cut back, 4 bases at V and 8 bases at J, with 12 bases in the middle. Germline loops: CDR1 SGHDT, CDR2 YYEEEE.

The chain links TRBV27 to TRBJ2-1, with TRBD2 matching 9 bases. The CDR3 is made up of 15 amino acids. V was clipped by 2 bases and J by 6 bases; unmatched bases: 5. Germline V gene lookup returns CDR1 MNHEY and CDR2 SMNVEV (reference sequence). The CDR3 is CASSLKLAGFNEQFF. CDR3 in DNA: TGTGCCAGCAGTTTAAAGCTAGCGGGATTCAATGAGCAGTTCTTC.

The rearrangement uses TRBV5-1 and TRBJ2-7; 8 positions match TRBD1. The CDR3 loop spans 16 amino acids. Germline V lookup: CDR1 SGHRS, CDR2 YFSETQ. V shed 4 bases and J 0 bases; nucleotides not matched to a gene: 9. The CDR3 coding sequence is TGCGCCAGCAGCGGGGGACAGGTCCTGAGCTCCTACGAGCAGTACTTC. Amino acid sequence: CASSGGQVLSSYEQYF.

This rearrangement joins TRBV5-1 to TRBJ2-3; D remains ambiguous. In germline, CDR1 is SGHRS, CDR2 YFSETQ. V was clipped by 4 bases and J by 9 bases, with 15 bases between them. This CDR3 is 13 amino acids long. Here the CDR3 reads CASSRPYKRTQYF. The CDR3 DNA is TGCGCCAGCAGCCGGCCCTATAAGAGGACGCAGTATTTT.

The sample holds one count of this clone. V gene TRBV6-1 combines with J gene TRBJ1-3; possibly TRBD1 for D (5 bases). The CDR3 totals 16 residues. V was shortened by 2 bases and J by 3 bases, with 14 bases between the two germline ends. Per germline, CDR1 MNHNS and CDR2 SASEGT. CDR3 loop: CASSETPWGGGNTIYF. The CDR3 nucleotides are TGTGCCAGCAGTGAAACCCCGTGGGGGGGTGGAAACACCATATATTTT.

The rearrangement links TRBV7-2 to TRBJ1-3, with D hard to call. Germline loops: CDR1 SGHTA, CDR2 FQGNSA. The CDR3 is 16 amino acids. V lost 1 base to trimming and J lost 2 bases, with 12 bases between them. The DNA for the CDR3 is TGTGCCAGCAGCTTAGTAGTACAGTCCCCTGGAAACACCATATATTTT. As protein: CASSLVVQSPGNTIYF.

The V and J genes are TRBV19 and TRBJ2-1, with a tentative D call TRBD2 (7 bases). The CDR3 is 15 residues long. The V gene's germline CDR1 is LNHDA and CDR2 SQIVND (reference sequence). Trimming shortened V by 8 bases and J by 6 bases, and 20 bases separated the two germline ends. The CDR3 is CASDRRGGVLNEQFF. The CDR3 nucleotides are TGTGCCAGTGATAGGCGAGGGGGGGTCCTCAATGAGCAGTTCTTC.

The rearrangement uses TRBV28 and TRBJ1-5, with 8 bases aligning to TRBD1. This CDR3 has 17 residues. Losses at the gene ends were 3 bases for V and 4 bases for J; bases not matched to a gene: 11. Germline values: CDR1 MDHEN, CDR2 SYDVKM. CDR3 loop: CASSFSPGTGHNQPQHF. CDR3 nucleotides: TGTGCCAGCAGTTTCTCACCTGGGACAGGCCATAATCAGCCCCAGCATTTT.

This chain connects TRBV18 to TRBJ2-1, with D uncertain. Looked up from germline, CDR1 is KGHSH and CDR2 is LQKENI. This CDR3 has 16 amino acids. V was shortened by 0 bases and J by 1 base, with 10 bases between the two germline ends. The CDR3 here is CASSPPAQWSYNEQFF. CDR3 bases: TGTGCCAGCTCACCACCGGCACAATGGTCCTACAATGAGCAGTTCTTC.

This chain uses TRBV10-2 with TRBJ1-3, with 8 bases identical to TRBD1. Per germline, CDR1 WSHSY and CDR2 SAAADI. Trimming took 7 bases from V and 2 from J; bases not matched to a gene: 4. The CDR3 is made up of 14 amino acids. CDR3 loop: CASTPDRAGNTIYF. The CDR3 region has the DNA TGCGCCAGCACACCGGACAGGGCTGGAAACACCATATATTTT.

The J gene is TRBJ2-7, the V gene TRBV4-2, with 12 positions matching TRBD1. With 3 bases clipped from V and 4 bases from J, the junction kept 1 base outside the gene matches. There are 14 residues in the CDR3. Germline assignment: CDR1 LGHNA and CDR2 YNFKEQ. CDR3 loop: CASSQGQGAYEQYF. The CDR3 DNA reads TGTGCCAGCAGCCAGGGACAGGGGGCTTACGAGCAGTACTTC.

The rearrangement uses TRBV30 and TRBJ2-7; 10 positions agree with TRBD2. The germline gives CDR1 GTSNPN, CDR2 SVGIG (reference sequence). Unmatched junction bases numbered 7, after V lost 2 bases and J lost 3 bases. The CDR3 is 15 amino acids. The CDR3 nucleotides are TGTGCCTGGAGTACACTAGCGGGAAGAATCTACGAGCAGTACTTC. Protein sequence: CAWSTLAGRIYEQYF.

The rearrangement links TRBV30 to TRBJ2-3, with TRBD2 matching 8 bases. Germline V gives CDR1 GTSNPN, CDR2 SVGIG (reference sequence). There are 14 residues in the CDR3. V shed 3 bases, J shed 6 bases, and the junction held 8 bases outside the gene matches. The CDR3 nucleotides are TGTGCCTGGAGGGTCGGGGGGGCTTGGGATACGCAGTATTTT. This gives the protein CAWRVGGAWDTQYF. Complete variable domain (other parts from reference TRBV30 and TRBJ2-3): SQTIHQWPATLVQPVGSPLSLECTVEGTSNPNLYWYRQAAGRGLQLLFYSVGIGQISSEVPQNLSASRPQDRQFILSSKKLLLSDSGFYLCAWRVGGAWDTQYFGPGTRLTVL.

The CDR3 reads CASSQKVEGQPQHF. The CDR3, as DNA: TGCGCCAGCAGCCAAAAGGTAGAGGGTCAGCCCCAGCATTTT. The chain employs TRBV10-2 and TRBJ1-5; D remains unclear. The V end lost 6 bases, the J end lost 6 bases, and 15 bases lay between the germline ends. This CDR3 has 14 residues. CDR1 and CDR2 from the germline V gene are WSHSY and SAAADI.

This chain connects TRBV10-3 to TRBJ2-1, with a weak D call TRBD2 (6 bases). CDR3 length: 11 residues. The germline V gene has CDR1 ENHRY and CDR2 SYGVKD. V gave up 7 bases and J gave up 9 bases, with 10 bases separating them. The CDR3 is CAITGGAEQFF. As DNA, the CDR3 is TGTGCCATCACTGGAGGGGCTGAGCAGTTCTTC.

The J gene is TRBJ2-3, the V gene TRBV11-3; TRBD1 aligns across 8 bases. CDR1 and CDR2 (germline): SGHNT, YENEEA. This CDR3 contains 17 residues. V shed 7 bases, J shed 0 bases, and the junction held 12 bases outside the gene matches. CDR3 sequence reads: CASNLGDRTGSTDTQYF. DNA of the CDR3: TGTGCCAGCAATTTAGGGGATCGGACAGGGAGCACAGATACGCAGTATTTT.